This T cell receptor beta chain was found in a study of shared clonotypes between healthy human individuals. Findings and caveats of the study: Non-shared clonotypes showed lower generation probabilities than clonotypes common to all four donors.

This clone was recorded once. What it recognizes is unknown. Trimming left V 6 bases short and J 5 bases short, with 10 bases between. Per the germline V gene, CDR1 is SGHVS and CDR2 is FQNEAQ. The CDR3 spans 12 residues. Every subset had its genomic DNA shared out evenly among several immunoSEQ plates. The assay was immunoSEQ multiplex PCR, and TCRdb's table has in-frame clones only and misses some. The sample has about 1 million clones; about 76% are singletons. The donor cohort consisted entirely of Caucasian adults residing in Nashville, Tennessee. The sample was memory CD4+ T cells sorted from blood. Subset reported: CD45RA-negative fraction. This clonotype was sampled from a man between 18 and 29 years old in good health. This chain connects TRBV7-8 to TRBJ1-1; D is unresolved. CDR3 nucleotide sequence: TGTGCCAGCAGACCCTCGGCGACTGAAGCTTTCTTT. The encoded protein is CASRPSATEAFF. Drawing the rest from reference TRBV7-8 and TRBJ1-1, the complete variable domain is GAGVSQSPRYKVAKRGQDVALRCDPISGHVSLFWYQQALGQGPEFLTYFQNEAQLDKSGLPSDRFFAERPEGSVSTLKIQRTQQEDSAVYLCASRPSATEAFFGQGTRLTVV.